The source of this T cell receptor beta chain is a study of identical twins. TCRdb called the 5' RACE reads again in MiXCR, with one record for every CDR3 protein. This sample has under 1 million distinct CDR3 sequences, with over 9% found just once. This clonotype was observed at least ten times. Deletions cut 1 base from V and 4 bases from J, with 13 bases between. There are 15 residues in the CDR3. In germline, CDR1 is SEHNR, CDR2 FQNEAQ (reference sequence). These data were also filed under a second study, of yellow fever vaccine responses in identical twins.

Sequenced: PBMCs. The J gene is TRBJ1-1, the V gene TRBV7-9, with D uncertain. The TCR originated in a woman younger than 30 in good health. CDR3 nucleotide sequence: TGTGCCAGCAGCTTAGAGATGGCCGTCGCCACTGAAGCTTTCTTT. Its translation: CASSLEMAVATEAFF.